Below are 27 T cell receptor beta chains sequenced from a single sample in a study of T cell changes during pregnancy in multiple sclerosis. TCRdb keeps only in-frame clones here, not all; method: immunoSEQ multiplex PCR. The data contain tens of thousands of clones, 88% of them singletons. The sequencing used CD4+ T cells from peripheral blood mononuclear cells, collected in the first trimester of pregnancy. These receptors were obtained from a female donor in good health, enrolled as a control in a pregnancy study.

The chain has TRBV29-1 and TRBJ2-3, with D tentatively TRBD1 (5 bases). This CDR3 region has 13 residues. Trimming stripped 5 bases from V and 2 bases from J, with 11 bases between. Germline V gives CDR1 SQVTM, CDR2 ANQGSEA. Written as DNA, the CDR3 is TGCAGCGTTCAGGGCCAACACACAGATACGCAGTATTTT. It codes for CSVQGQHTDTQYF.

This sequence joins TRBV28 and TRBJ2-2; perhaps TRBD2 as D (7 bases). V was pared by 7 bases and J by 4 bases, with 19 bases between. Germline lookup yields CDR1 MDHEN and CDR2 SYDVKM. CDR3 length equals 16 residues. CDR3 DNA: TGTGCCAGCAAGAAAACTTGGGGGGGGCGCACCGGGGAGCTGTTTTTT. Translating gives CASKKTWGGRTGELFF.

CDR3: CASSLAGTGAGETNEKLFF. In DNA, the CDR3 is TGTGCCAGCAGCCTCGCCGGGACAGGGGCGGGGGAGACTAATGAAAAACTGTTTTTT. The chain carries TRBV4-2 and TRBJ1-4; 10 bases agree with TRBD1. This CDR3 is built from 19 residues. Germline CDR1 reads LGHNA; CDR2 reads YNFKEQ. Germline trimming cut 4 bases from V and 2 bases from J; bases unmatched to any gene: 13.

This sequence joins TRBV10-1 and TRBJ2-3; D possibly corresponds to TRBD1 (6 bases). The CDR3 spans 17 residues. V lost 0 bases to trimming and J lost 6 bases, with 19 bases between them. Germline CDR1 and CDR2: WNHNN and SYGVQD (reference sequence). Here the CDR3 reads CASSESRAGDISDTQYF. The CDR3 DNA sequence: TGCGCCAGCAGTGAGTCTCGGGCAGGGGATATTTCGGATACGCAGTATTTT.

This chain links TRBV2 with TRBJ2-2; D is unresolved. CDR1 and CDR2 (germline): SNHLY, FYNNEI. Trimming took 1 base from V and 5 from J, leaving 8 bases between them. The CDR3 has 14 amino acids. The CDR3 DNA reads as TGTGCCAGCAGTGAAGACTTTTTAACCGGGGAGCTGTTTTTT. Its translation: CASSEDFLTGELFF. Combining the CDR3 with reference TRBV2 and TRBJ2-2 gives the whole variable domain EPEVTQTPSHQVTQMGQEVILRCVPISNHLYFYWYRQILGQKVEFLVSFYNNEISEKSEIFDDQFSVERPDGSNFTLKIRSTKLEDSAMYFCASSEDFLTGELFFGEGSRLTVL.

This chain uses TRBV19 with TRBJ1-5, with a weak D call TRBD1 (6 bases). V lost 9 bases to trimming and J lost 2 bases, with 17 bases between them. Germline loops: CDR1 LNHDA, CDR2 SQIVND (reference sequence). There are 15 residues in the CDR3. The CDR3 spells CASKLGGGRNQPQHF. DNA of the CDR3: TGTGCCAGCAAATTAGGCGGGGGCCGCAATCAGCCCCAGCATTTT. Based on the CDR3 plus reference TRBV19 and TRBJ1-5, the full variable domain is DGGITQSPKYLFRKEGQNVTLSCEQNLNHDAMYWYRQDPGQGLRLIYYSQIVNDFQKGDIAEGYSVSREKKESFPLTVTSAQKNPTAFYLCASKLGGGRNQPQHFGDGTRLSIL.

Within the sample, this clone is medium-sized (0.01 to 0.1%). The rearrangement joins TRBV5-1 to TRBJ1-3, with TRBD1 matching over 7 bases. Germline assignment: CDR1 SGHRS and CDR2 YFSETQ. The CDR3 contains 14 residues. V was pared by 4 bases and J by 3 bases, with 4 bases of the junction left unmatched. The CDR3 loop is CASSITGDGNTIYF. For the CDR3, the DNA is TGCGCCAGCAGCATTACAGGGGATGGAAACACCATATATTTT.

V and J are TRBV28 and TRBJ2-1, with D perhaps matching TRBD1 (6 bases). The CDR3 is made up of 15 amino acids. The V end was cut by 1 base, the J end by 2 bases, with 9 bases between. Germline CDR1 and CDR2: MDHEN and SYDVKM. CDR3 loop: CASSLYRDPYNEQFF. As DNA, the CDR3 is TGTGCCAGCAGTTTATACAGGGATCCCTACAATGAGCAGTTCTTC. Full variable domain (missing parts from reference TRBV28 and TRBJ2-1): DVKVTQSSRYLVKRTGEKVFLECVQDMDHENMFWYRQDPGLGLRLIYFSYDVKMKEKGDIPEGYSVSREKKERFSLILESASTNQTSMYLCASSLYRDPYNEQFFGPGTRLTVL.

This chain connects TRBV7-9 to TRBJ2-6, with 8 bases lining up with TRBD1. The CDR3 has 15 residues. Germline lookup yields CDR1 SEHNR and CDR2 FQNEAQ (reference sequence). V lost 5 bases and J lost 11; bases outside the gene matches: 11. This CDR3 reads CASSKGTGGDDVLTF. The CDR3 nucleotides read TGTGCCAGCAGCAAAGGGACAGGCGGTGATGACGTCCTGACTTTC.

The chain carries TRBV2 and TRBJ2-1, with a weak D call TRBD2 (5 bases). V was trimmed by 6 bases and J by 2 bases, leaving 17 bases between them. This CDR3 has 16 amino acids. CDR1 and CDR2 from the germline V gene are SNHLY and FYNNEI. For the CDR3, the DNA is TGTGCCAGCAGCGCCGTAGCGTCCGGGACCTACAATGAGCAGTTCTTC. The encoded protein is CASSAVASGTYNEQFF.

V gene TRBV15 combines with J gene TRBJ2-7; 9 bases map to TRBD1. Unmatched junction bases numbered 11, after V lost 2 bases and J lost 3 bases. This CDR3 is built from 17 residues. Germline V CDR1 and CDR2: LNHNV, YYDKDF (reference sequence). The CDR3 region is CATSRHSPGQGFYEQYF. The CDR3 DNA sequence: TGTGCCACCAGCAGACATTCACCGGGACAGGGTTTCTACGAGCAGTACTTC.

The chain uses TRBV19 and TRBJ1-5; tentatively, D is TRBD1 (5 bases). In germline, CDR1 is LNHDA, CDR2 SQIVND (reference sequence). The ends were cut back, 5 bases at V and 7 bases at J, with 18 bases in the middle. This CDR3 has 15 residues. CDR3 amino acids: CASSPRGLGDQPQHF. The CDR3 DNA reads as TGTGCCAGTAGTCCCCGGGGACTGGGTGACCAGCCCCAGCATTTT.

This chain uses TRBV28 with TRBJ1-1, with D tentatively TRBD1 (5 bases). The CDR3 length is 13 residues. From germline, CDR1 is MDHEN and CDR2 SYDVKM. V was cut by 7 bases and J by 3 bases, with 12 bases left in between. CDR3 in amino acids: CASTDRGDTEAFF. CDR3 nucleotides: TGTGCCAGCACCGACCGGGGGGACACTGAAGCTTTCTTT.

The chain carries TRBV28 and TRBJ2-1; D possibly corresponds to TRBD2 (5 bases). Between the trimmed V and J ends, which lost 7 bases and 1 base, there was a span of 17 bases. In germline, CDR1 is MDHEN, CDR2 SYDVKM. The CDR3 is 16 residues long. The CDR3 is CASTPMDFRSYNEQFF. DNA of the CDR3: TGTGCCAGCACTCCAATGGACTTTCGTTCCTACAATGAGCAGTTCTTC. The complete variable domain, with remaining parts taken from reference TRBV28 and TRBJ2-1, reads DVKVTQSSRYLVKRTGEKVFLECVQDMDHENMFWYRQDPGLGLRLIYFSYDVKMKEKGDIPEGYSVSREKKERFSLILESASTNQTSMYLCASTPMDFRSYNEQFFGPGTRLTVL.

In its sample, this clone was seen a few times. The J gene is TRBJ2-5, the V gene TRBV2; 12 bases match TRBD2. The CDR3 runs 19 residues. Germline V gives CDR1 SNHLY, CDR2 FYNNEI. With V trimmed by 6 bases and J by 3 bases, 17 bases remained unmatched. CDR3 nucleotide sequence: TGTGCCAGCAGGGTCCCTAGCGGGGGGGCGGGAGGAGAGAAAGAGACCCAGTACTTC. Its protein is CASRVPSGGAGGEKETQYF.

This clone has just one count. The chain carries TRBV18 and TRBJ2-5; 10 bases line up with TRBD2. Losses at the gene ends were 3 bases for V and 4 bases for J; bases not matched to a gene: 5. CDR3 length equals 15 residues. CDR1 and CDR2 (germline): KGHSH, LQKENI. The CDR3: CASSPLAGEGETQYF. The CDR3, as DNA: TGTGCCAGCTCACCCCTAGCGGGAGAGGGAGAGACCCAGTACTTC.

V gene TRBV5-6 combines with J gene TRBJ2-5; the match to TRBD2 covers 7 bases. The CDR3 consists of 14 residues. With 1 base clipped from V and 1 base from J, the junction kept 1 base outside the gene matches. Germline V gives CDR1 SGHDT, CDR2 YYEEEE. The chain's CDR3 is CASSLSGTQETQYF. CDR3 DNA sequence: TGTGCCAGCAGCTTGAGCGGGACCCAAGAGACCCAGTACTTC.

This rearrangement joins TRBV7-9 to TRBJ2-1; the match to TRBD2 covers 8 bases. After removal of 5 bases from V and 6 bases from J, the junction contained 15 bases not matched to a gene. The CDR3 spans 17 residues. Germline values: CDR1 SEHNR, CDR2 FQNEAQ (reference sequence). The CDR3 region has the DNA TGTGCCAGCAGCCTAAGAAACCCGGGACTAGGTGTCAATGAGCAGTTCTTC. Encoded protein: CASSLRNPGLGVNEQFF.

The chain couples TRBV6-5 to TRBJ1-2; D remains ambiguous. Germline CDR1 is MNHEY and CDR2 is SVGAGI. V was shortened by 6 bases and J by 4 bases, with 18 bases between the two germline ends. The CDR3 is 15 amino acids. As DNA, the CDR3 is TGTGCCAGCAGCCGCAATCTCGACAACATCTATGGCTACACCTTC. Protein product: CASSRNLDNIYGYTF.

The chain's CDR3 is CASSAGQGVTYF. DNA for the CDR3: TGTGCCAGCAGTGCCGGACAGGGTGTCACCTACTTC. The V and J genes are TRBV25-1 and TRBJ2-4; 8 nucleotides align to TRBD1. The germline V gene has CDR1 MGHDK and CDR2 SYGVNS. V trimming: 4 bases; J trimming: 16 bases; junction bases outside the gene matches: 9. The CDR3 sequence is 12 residues long.

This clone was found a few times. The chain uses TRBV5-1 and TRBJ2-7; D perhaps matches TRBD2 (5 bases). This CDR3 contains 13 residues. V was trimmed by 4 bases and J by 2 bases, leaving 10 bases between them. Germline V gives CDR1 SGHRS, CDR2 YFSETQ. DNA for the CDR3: TGCGCCAGCAGCGAGGGAACCACCTACGAGCAGTACTTC. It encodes CASSEGTTYEQYF. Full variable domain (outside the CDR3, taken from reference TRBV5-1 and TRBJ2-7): KAGVTQTPRYLIKTRGQQVTLSCSPISGHRSVSWYQQTPGQGLQFLFEYFSETQRNKGNFPGRFSGRQFSNSRSEMNVSTLELGDSALYLCASSEGTTYEQYFGPGTRLTVT.

This CDR3 reads CASGGSSYNEQFF. The DNA for the CDR3 is TGTGCCAGCGGCGGGAGCTCCTACAATGAGCAGTTCTTC. The chain uses TRBV9 and TRBJ2-1; 7 bases align to TRBD2. There are 13 residues in the CDR3. Germline loops: CDR1 SGDLS, CDR2 YYNGEE. V was clipped by 7 bases and J by 0 bases; unmatched bases: 1.

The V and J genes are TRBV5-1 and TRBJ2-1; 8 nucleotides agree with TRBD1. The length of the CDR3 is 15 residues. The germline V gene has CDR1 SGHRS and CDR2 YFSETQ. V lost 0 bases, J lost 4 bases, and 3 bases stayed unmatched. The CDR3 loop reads CASSLGGQGYNEQFF. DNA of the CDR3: TGCGCCAGCAGCTTGGGTGGACAGGGATACAATGAGCAGTTCTTC.

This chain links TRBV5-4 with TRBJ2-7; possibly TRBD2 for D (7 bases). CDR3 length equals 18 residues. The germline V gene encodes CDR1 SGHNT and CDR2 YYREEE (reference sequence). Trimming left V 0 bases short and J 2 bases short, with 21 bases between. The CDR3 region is CASSLGPIVGGLPYEQYF. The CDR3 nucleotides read TGTGCCAGCAGCTTGGGGCCTATAGTCGGGGGGCTCCCCTACGAGCAGTACTTC. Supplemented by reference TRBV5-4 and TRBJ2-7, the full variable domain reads ETGVTQSPTHLIKTRGQQVTLRCSSQSGHNTVSWYQQALGQGPQFIFQYYREEENGRGNFPPRFSGLQFPNYSSELNVNALELDDSALYLCASSLGPIVGGLPYEQYFGPGTRLTVT.

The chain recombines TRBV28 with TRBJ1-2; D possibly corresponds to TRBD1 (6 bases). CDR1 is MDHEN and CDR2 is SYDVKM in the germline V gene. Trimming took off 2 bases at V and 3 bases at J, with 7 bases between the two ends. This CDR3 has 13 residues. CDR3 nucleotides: TGTGCCAGCAGTTTAAGGACAGACTATGGCTACACCTTC. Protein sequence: CASSLRTDYGYTF.

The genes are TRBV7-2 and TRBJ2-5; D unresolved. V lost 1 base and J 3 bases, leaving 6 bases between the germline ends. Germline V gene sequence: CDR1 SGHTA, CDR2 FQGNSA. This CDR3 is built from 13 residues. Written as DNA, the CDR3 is TGTGCCAGCAGCTTAGGTAGTAAAGAGACCCAGTACTTC. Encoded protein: CASSLGSKETQYF.

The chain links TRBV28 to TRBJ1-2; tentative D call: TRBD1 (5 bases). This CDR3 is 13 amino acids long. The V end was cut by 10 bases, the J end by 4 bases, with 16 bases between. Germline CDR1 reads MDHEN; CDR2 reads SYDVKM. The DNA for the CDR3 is TGTGCCACTCCGGAGGGGAATGGCTATGGCTACACCTTC. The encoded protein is CATPEGNGYGYTF.